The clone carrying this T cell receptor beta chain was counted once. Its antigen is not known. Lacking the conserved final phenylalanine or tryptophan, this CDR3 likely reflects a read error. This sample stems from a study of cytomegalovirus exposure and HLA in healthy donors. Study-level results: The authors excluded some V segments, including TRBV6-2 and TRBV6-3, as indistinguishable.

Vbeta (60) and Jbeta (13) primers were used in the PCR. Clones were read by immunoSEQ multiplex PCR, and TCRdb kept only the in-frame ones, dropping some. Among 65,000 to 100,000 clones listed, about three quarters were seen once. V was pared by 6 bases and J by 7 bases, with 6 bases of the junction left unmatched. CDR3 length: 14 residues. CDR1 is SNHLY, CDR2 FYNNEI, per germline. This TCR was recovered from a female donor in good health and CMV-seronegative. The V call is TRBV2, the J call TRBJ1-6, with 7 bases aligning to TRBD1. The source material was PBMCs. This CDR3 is CASRPGQPNSPLHL. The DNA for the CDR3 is TGTGCCAGCAGACCGGGACAGCCAAATTCACCCCTCCACTTG.